This T cell receptor (beta chain) was sequenced for a study of Ad26.COV2.S vaccination and SARS-CoV-2 variants. On this clone: The target antigen is unknown.

Documented treatment: 19 received Ad26.COV2.S at low or high dose, single or two shots; about 5 received placebo; per-sample allocation not given. Sampling happened 63 days after the first vaccine or placebo injection. Donation was by an adult aged 18-55 years who was in Boston. Study-wide results and limits: Greater spike-specific TCR breadth was seen in vaccine recipients than in placebo recipients.

From germline, CDR1 is MNHNS and CDR2 SASEGT. This CDR3 is built from 17 residues. J was trimmed by 5 bases and V by 2 bases; bases with no gene match: 8. This table comes from immunoSEQ multiplex PCR, and its TCRdb copy is limited to in-frame clones, with some not included. Among 350,000 to 400,000 clones listed, around nine tenths were seen once. The sequence was collected from a person between 18 and 65 years old who received the Ad26.COV2.S COVID-19 vaccine or a placebo. The chain recombines TRBV6-1 with TRBJ1-6; 8 bases match TRBD1. The specimen comprised peripheral blood, sampled in a trial of Ad26.COV2.S vaccine versus placebo. DNA for the CDR3: TGTGCCAGCAGTGAAAGGGGGTGGGGACAGGATAATTCACCCCTCCACTTT. Residues: CASSERGWGQDNSPLHF.